One sample yielded the 28 T cell receptor beta chains listed below, sequenced in a study of blood T cell repertoires in COVID-19. Repertoires were generated with immunoSEQ multiplex PCR, while TCRdb's copy carries only in-frame clones and drops some. The sample yields some 250,000 clones, 70% to 85% seen once. The sequenced sample was PBMCs or T cells enriched from blood (not recorded which). These receptors came from a man aged 35-49 years who had recovered from COVID-19.

Regarding this clone: The identical CDR3 is also encoded by other nucleotide sequences in the sample. The chain links TRBV28 to TRBJ2-7, with 8 bases aligning to TRBD2. The V gene's germline CDR1 is MDHEN and CDR2 SYDVKM. Trimming cost V 6 bases and J 3 bases; bases outside gene matches: 7. The CDR3 totals 14 residues. The CDR3 coding sequence is TGTGCCAGCAGCGATCGGGAGGGGAGCTACGAGCAGTACTTC. This encodes CASSDREGSYEQYF.

This clone came up a few times. The CDR3 loop is CASSQEGRLAGENEQFF. The CDR3 DNA reads TGTGCCAGCAGCCAAGAGGGGAGACTAGCGGGGGAAAATGAGCAGTTCTTC. The rearrangement links TRBV4-2 to TRBJ2-1, with 12 bases identical to TRBD2. The CDR3 consists of 17 residues. The junction had 7 bases not matched to a gene; V was cut back by 0 bases and J by 7 bases. Germline CDR1 LGHNA, CDR2 YNFKEQ.

This rearrangement joins TRBV27 to TRBJ1-5; 7 bases line up with TRBD1. The CDR3 consists of 15 residues. With 3 bases clipped from V and 2 bases from J, the junction kept 4 bases outside the gene matches. Looked up from germline, CDR1 is MNHEY and CDR2 is SMNVEV (reference sequence). CDR3 residues: CASSFDREGNQPQHF. CDR3 in DNA: TGTGCCAGCAGTTTTGACAGGGAGGGCAATCAGCCCCAGCATTTT.

This clone was detected only once. The J gene is TRBJ2-7, the V gene TRBV5-1, with a possible D match to TRBD1 (6 bases). The ends were cut back, 4 bases at V and 4 bases at J, with 9 bases in the middle. Looked up from germline, CDR1 is SGHRS and CDR2 is YFSETQ. The CDR3 loop spans 12 amino acids. The CDR3 sequence: CASSIQGYEQYF. CDR3 in DNA: TGCGCCAGCAGCATCCAGGGGTACGAGCAGTACTTC. Together with reference TRBV5-1 and TRBJ2-7, the CDR3 gives the full variable domain: KAGVTQTPRYLIKTRGQQVTLSCSPISGHRSVSWYQQTPGQGLQFLFEYFSETQRNKGNFPGRFSGRQFSNSRSEMNVSTLELGDSALYLCASSIQGYEQYFGPGTRLTVT.

V gene TRBV3-1 (or the pseudogene TRBV3-2) combines with J gene TRBJ2-5, with 12 bases identical to TRBD2. Germline V CDR1 and CDR2: LGHDT, YNNKEL (reference sequence). The V gene end was trimmed by 1 base and the J gene end by 5 bases; junction bases not matched to a gene: 5. CDR3 length equals 16 residues. The CDR3 bases are TGTGCCAGCAGCCAAGGGACTAGCGGGACTACGGAGACCCAGTACTTC. It yields the protein CASSQGTSGTTETQYF.

The chain employs TRBV7-2 and TRBJ2-5; D possibly corresponds to TRBD2 (6 bases). Germline loops: CDR1 SGHTA, CDR2 FQGNSA. The CDR3 extends over 14 amino acids. The V gene lost 6 bases and the J gene lost 4 bases, with 15 bases spanning the gap. This CDR3 reads CASRGGGSVETQYF. The DNA for the CDR3 is TGTGCCAGCAGAGGTGGGGGGAGCGTAGAGACCCAGTACTTC.

The V call is TRBV18, the J call TRBJ2-1; 8 bases line up with TRBD2. Germline CDR1 and CDR2: KGHSH and LQKENI. Unmatched junction bases numbered 6, after V lost 4 bases and J lost 7 bases. The CDR3 loop spans 14 amino acids. CDR3 loop: CASSLQLAENEQFF. Written as DNA, the CDR3 is TGTGCCAGCTCACTGCAACTAGCGGAGAATGAGCAGTTCTTC.

V and J are TRBV5-1 and TRBJ1-1; 7 bases are a match to TRBD1. Looked up from germline, CDR1 is SGHRS and CDR2 is YFSETQ. V was pared by 2 bases and J by 3 bases, with 1 base of the junction left unmatched. This CDR3 has 13 residues. The CDR3: CASSFGTDTEAFF. CDR3 DNA: TGCGCCAGCAGCTTTGGGACAGACACTGAAGCTTTCTTT.

In this sample, this clone turned up a few times. The chain links TRBV30 to TRBJ1-5; D is unresolved. Germline assignment: CDR1 GTSNPN and CDR2 SVGIG (reference sequence). Trimming stripped 0 bases from V and 3 bases from J, with 9 bases between. The CDR3 extends over 14 amino acids. The CDR3 DNA reads as TGTGCCTGGAGTGTACAGACCGACAATCAGCCCCAGCATTTT. It translates to CAWSVQTDNQPQHF.

This clone appeared once. The gene calls are TRBV5-1 and TRBJ2-1, with D possibly TRBD1 on 6 matching bases. The CDR3 is made up of 16 amino acids. The V gene's germline CDR1 is SGHRS and CDR2 YFSETQ. The V and J ends lost 0 bases and 0 bases respectively, with 10 bases between them. CDR3 sequence: CASSLAADSSYNEQFF. CDR3 in DNA: TGCGCCAGCAGCTTGGCAGCGGACAGCTCCTACAATGAGCAGTTCTTC.

This clone was seen a few times. The CDR3 DNA reads TGTGCCAGCAGCTTGCGATTCGAACAGGGATCACCCCTCCACTTT. It encodes CASSLRFEQGSPLHF. The rearrangement joins TRBV5-6 to TRBJ1-6; perhaps TRBD1 as D (6 bases). The CDR3 sequence is 15 residues long. Germline lookup yields CDR1 SGHDT and CDR2 YYEEEE. V was shortened by 1 base and J by 10 bases, with 15 bases between the two germline ends. Variable domain in full (rest from reference TRBV5-6 and TRBJ1-6): DAGVTQSPTHLIKTRGQQVTLRCSPKSGHDTVSWYQQALGQGPQFIFQYYEEEERQRGNFPDRFSGHQFPNYSSELNVNALLLGDSALYLCASSLRFEQGSPLHFGNGTRLTVT.

This chain connects TRBV7-3 to TRBJ1-2; unclear D gene. CDR3 size: 15 residues. The germline V gene encodes CDR1 SGHTA and CDR2 FQGTGA. Trimming took off 5 bases at V and 1 base at J, with 14 bases between the two ends. The CDR3 DNA is TGTGCCAGCAGCCGAGCCCCGGGTAATAACTATGGCTACACCTTC. Encoded protein: CASSRAPGNNYGYTF.

This chain uses TRBV2 with TRBJ2-5; 7 positions match TRBD2. The CDR3 contains 13 residues. In germline, CDR1 is SNHLY, CDR2 FYNNEI. V lost 3 bases, J lost 5 bases, and 3 bases stayed unmatched. This CDR3 is CASSESGMETQYF. The CDR3 region has the DNA TGTGCCAGCAGTGAGAGCGGGATGGAGACCCAGTACTTC.

This clone was observed once. The chain has TRBV6-5 and TRBJ1-1; TRBD1 aligns across 8 bases. V shed 6 bases, J shed 1 base, and the junction held 7 bases outside the gene matches. Germline CDR1 and CDR2: MNHEY and SVGAGI. This CDR3 comprises 15 residues. The CDR3 reads CASRANDRGNTEAFF. The DNA for the CDR3 is TGTGCCAGCAGAGCGAACGACAGGGGGAACACTGAAGCTTTCTTT.

The chain couples TRBV6-5 to TRBJ1-2, with D perhaps TRBD1 (5 bases). Looked up from germline, CDR1 is MNHEY and CDR2 is SVGAGI. The ends were cut back, 8 bases at V and 7 bases at J, with 23 bases in the middle. The CDR3 has 15 amino acids. As DNA, the CDR3 is TGTGCCAGCGTACCTGGATTGGGACTAATGGGTGGCTACACCTTC. Protein: CASVPGLGLMGGYTF.

This sequence joins TRBV28 and TRBJ1-5; a weak D match, TRBD1 (5 bases). Germline lookup yields CDR1 MDHEN and CDR2 SYDVKM. The ends were cut back, 6 bases at V and 9 bases at J, with 15 bases in the middle. The CDR3 is 13 residues long. The CDR3, as DNA: TGTGCCAGCAGATTGGACAACCGCGGGCCCCAGCATTTT. Translating it yields CASRLDNRGPQHF.

CDR3 bases: TGTGCCACCAAAGGTCTTACTAGCCGGTCCTACAATGAGCAGTTCTTC. This codes for CATKGLTSRSYNEQFF. The chain recombines TRBV19 with TRBJ2-1; TRBD2 might be the D (6 bases). The CDR3 contains 16 residues. Trimming cost V 10 bases and J 1 base, with 20 bases left between them. The germline CDR1 and CDR2 sequences are LNHDA and SQIVND (reference sequence).

The genes are TRBV30 and TRBJ1-1; 7 positions agree with TRBD1. V dropped 5 bases and J dropped 0; count of bases not matched to a gene: 3. Germline values: CDR1 GTSNPN, CDR2 SVGIG (reference sequence). The CDR3 length is 13 residues. CDR3 sequence (DNA): TGTGCCTGGGGGGACAGCATGAACACTGAAGCTTTCTTT. Amino acids: CAWGDSMNTEAFF. Full variable domain (missing parts from reference TRBV30 and TRBJ1-1): SQTIHQWPATLVQPVGSPLSLECTVEGTSNPNLYWYRQAAGRGLQLLFYSVGIGQISSEVPQNLSASRPQDRQFILSSKKLLLSDSGFYLCAWGDSMNTEAFFGQGTRLTVV.

This sequence joins TRBV5-4 and TRBJ1-6; 11 bases agree with TRBD1. Per germline, CDR1 SGHNT and CDR2 YYREEE (reference sequence). The CDR3 runs to 18 residues. The trim removed 5 bases at V and 4 bases at J, leaving 11 bases unmatched. This CDR3 reads CASSQTYGTGGYNSPLHF. Written as DNA, the CDR3 is TGTGCCAGCAGTCAGACCTACGGGACAGGGGGTTATAATTCACCCCTCCACTTT.

The chain is built from TRBV5-1 and TRBJ1-2, with TRBD1 matching over 9 bases. CDR1 and CDR2 from the germline V gene are SGHRS and YFSETQ. The CDR3 is 13 residues long. V shed 0 bases, J shed 10 bases, and the junction held 4 bases outside the gene matches. As DNA, the CDR3 is TGCGCCAGCAGCTTGGGGGGACAGGGAGACTACACCTTC. Residues: CASSLGGQGDYTF.

The chain carries TRBV3-1 (or the pseudogene TRBV3-2) and TRBJ2-1; 8 bases are a match to TRBD1. J lost 8 bases, V lost 0 bases, and 12 bases had no gene match. The germline gives CDR1 LGHDT, CDR2 YNNKEL (reference sequence). This CDR3 spans 17 amino acids. In DNA form, the CDR3 reads TGTGCCAGCAGCCAAGAAGGAGTTCAGGGGGCATCAGATGAGCAGTTCTTC. The encoded protein is CASSQEGVQGASDEQFF.

This clone has at least ten counts. The gene calls are TRBV19 and TRBJ1-1; D call uncertain. Trimming removed 3 bases at V and 1 base at J, with 12 bases between. CDR3 length: 15 amino acids. CDR1 and CDR2 (germline): LNHDA, SQIVND (reference sequence). CDR3 nucleotide sequence: TGTGCCAGTAGTATGAGTCGGGGAGAGAACACTGAAGCTTTCTTT. This sequence encodes CASSMSRGENTEAFF.

This sequence joins TRBV5-1 and TRBJ1-1; weak D call: TRBD1 (5 bases). The CDR3 length is 14 residues. Deletions cut 4 bases from V and 2 bases from J, with 12 bases between. From germline, CDR1 is SGHRS and CDR2 YFSETQ. The CDR3 sequence is CASSQTGGNTEAFF. The DNA of the CDR3 is TGCGCCAGCAGCCAAACCGGGGGAAACACTGAAGCTTTCTTT.

V usage is TRBV7-9 and J usage is TRBJ1-2, with D tentatively TRBD1 (6 bases). V was trimmed by 2 bases and J by 0 bases, leaving 16 bases between them. The CDR3 runs to 17 residues. CDR1 is SEHNR, CDR2 FQNEAQ, per germline (reference sequence). In DNA, the CDR3 is TGTGCCAGCAGCTTAAAGGGGGACCAGGCGGCTAACTATGGCTACACCTTC. The encoded protein is CASSLKGDQAANYGYTF. The full variable domain, with the rest looked up from reference TRBV7-9 and TRBJ1-2, is DTGVSQNPRHKITKRGQNVTFRCDPISEHNRLYWYRQTLGQGPEFLTYFQNEAQLEKSRLLSDRFSAERPKGSFSTLEIQRTEQGDSAMYLCASSLKGDQAANYGYTFGSGTRLTVV.

V usage is TRBV27 and J usage is TRBJ1-2; D is perhaps TRBD1 (6 bases). V lost 5 bases, J lost 2 bases, and 12 bases lay in between. CDR3 length: 14 amino acids. Germline V CDR1 and CDR2: MNHEY, SMNVEV (reference sequence). Here the CDR3 reads CASSAGTPNYGYTF. The CDR3, as DNA: TGTGCCAGCAGTGCTGGGACACCGAACTATGGCTACACCTTC.

This sequence joins TRBV28 and TRBJ2-3, with D possibly TRBD1 on 6 matching bases. Deletions cut 6 bases from V and 0 bases from J, with 13 bases between. Germline loops: CDR1 MDHEN, CDR2 SYDVKM. The CDR3 has 15 residues. The CDR3: CASRWTARSTDTQYF. The CDR3 DNA sequence: TGTGCCAGCAGATGGACAGCACGGAGCACAGATACGCAGTATTTT.

This rearrangement joins TRBV6-2 or TRBV6-3 to TRBJ1-5, with 7 bases lining up with TRBD1. V trimming: 5 bases; J trimming: 2 bases; junction bases outside the gene matches: 6. CDR1 and CDR2 (germline): MNHEY, SVGEGT. The CDR3 is 15 residues long. The CDR3 protein is CASSQDRDGNQPQHF. The DNA of the CDR3 is TGTGCCAGCAGTCAAGACAGGGATGGCAATCAGCCCCAGCATTTT.

This chain links TRBV15 with TRBJ2-3; 12 bases agree with TRBD2. Germline trimming cut 2 bases from V and 7 bases from J; bases unmatched to any gene: 7. CDR1 is LNHNV and CDR2 is YYDKDF in the germline V gene (reference sequence). This CDR3 region has 16 residues. CDR3 protein: CATSRQRLAGVNTQYF. CDR3 in DNA: TGTGCCACCAGCAGACAAAGACTAGCGGGAGTAAATACGCAGTATTTT.